This TCR beta chain was recovered during a study of blood T cell repertoires in COVID-19. The wider study: Samples representing acute and convalescent COVID-19 were sourced from the United States, Italy and Spain. From T cells, B-cell-depleted T cells, or PBMCs came the material, which was cDNA or gDNA.

Germline-derived CDR1 and CDR2 are SGHRS and YFSETQ. The CDR3 extends over 13 amino acids. V was cut by 2 bases and J by 8 bases, with 13 bases left in between. In the authors' methods: Researchers report that nucleated cell counts were estimated from reference gene primer amplification. TCRdb keeps only in-frame clones here, not all; method: immunoSEQ multiplex PCR. The V and J calls and the clone size are those of that table, but D and trimming were determined from the DNA. This table holds over 200,000 clones, around 87% found once. The sample taken for sequencing was peripheral blood. The rearrangement uses TRBV5-1 and TRBJ1-2; tentatively, D is TRBD1 (5 bases). The sequence was collected from a woman aged 45-60 years with acute or convalescent COVID-19. CDR3 DNA: TGCGCCAGCAGCTTTGCAGGGCATGAAGGCTACACCTTC. Translating it yields CASSFAGHEGYTF. The full variable domain, completed using reference TRBV5-1 and TRBJ1-2, is KAGVTQTPRYLIKTRGQQVTLSCSPISGHRSVSWYQQTPGQGLQFLFEYFSETQRNKGNFPGRFSGRQFSNSRSEMNVSTLELGDSALYLCASSFAGHEGYTFGSGTRLTVV.